This entry concerns a single TCR beta chain. Its antigen is as yet unknown. This specimen comes from a study of cytomegalovirus exposure and HLA in healthy donors. General study results and limits: In a later analysis, TCR association rates varied by HLA locus: DRB1 most, HLA-C fewest.

Primers included in the PCR were 60 Vbeta and 13 Jbeta primers. Using immunoSEQ multiplex PCR, the repertoire was profiled, and TCRdb retains in-frame clones only, with some absent. The table has over 150,000 clones, 60% to 80% seen once. Germline-derived CDR1 and CDR2 are LGHNA and YSLEER. V was clipped by 5 bases and J by 3 bases; unmatched bases: 7. There are 16 residues in the CDR3. The specimen was PBMCs. The TCR originated in a man aged 25-45 years in good health and CMV-seropositive. This chain connects TRBV4-3 to TRBJ1-4; TRBD1 matches at 9 bases. CDR3 sequence (DNA): TGCGCCAGCAGCACAGGACAGGGGAGGTCTAATGAAAAACTGTTTTTT. This gives the protein CASSTGQGRSNEKLFF.